What follows describes a single T cell receptor beta chain. No cognate antigen has been identified for it. This entry belongs to a study of cytomegalovirus exposure and HLA in healthy donors (dated by TCRdb to the late 2010s). Regarding the complete study: According to an earlier analysis of 587 of the donors, about 180 million T cells yielded 120 million or so unique TCR beta sequences and more than 250 Gb of sequence data. Around 330 gigabases of sequencing data and about 92 million unique TCR sequences made up an early release that covered under 750 HLA-typed donors. Of the 300 to 500 genotyped donors, more than 75% were placed in the genetic ancestry cluster associated with self-reported Caucasian donors. The study aimed to test whether signatures of past pathogen exposure could be identified by cataloging public T cell receptors. The study used immunosequencing to profile the T cell repertoires of several hundred subjects and linked those repertoires to cytomegalovirus serostatus. Besides the first cohort of roughly 660 subjects, a separate validation cohort made up of 120 different subjects was used. To predict cytomegalovirus infection status, the study combined high-throughput TCR immunosequencing, statistical association of individual TCRs with disease status, and machine learning. A later analysis re-analyzed previously published TCR beta repertoires from 600 to 850 donors and added high-resolution HLA genotyping to study TCR occurrence patterns. Rather than drawing on any new phenotypic data, the later analysis identified candidate immune exposures from TCR beta sequences and the way those sequences occurred across donors. An earlier analysis of some 500 of the donors used high-throughput TCR beta sequencing to judge whether each TCR beta V gene segment behaved as functional or pseudogenic. Donor age, sex, ethnicity and CMV serostatus were compiled together with the repertoire data. A later genetic analysis used genome-wide SNP genotypes for about three fifths of the 666 donors, treating that subset as a discovery cohort. Every discovery cohort repertoire had been produced on one sequencing platform. HLA typing included class I and class II loci at four-digit resolution. Typing coverage differed by locus: A, B, C, DRB1 and DQB1 were typed in roughly 629-630 donors, DQA1 in 522, DPA1 in some 600, and DPB1 in 400 to 480. Roughly five DR-DQ haplotypes were handled as single units for association and clustering because linkage in the cohort was strong. Among some 400 genotyped donors of the cohort, an average of around 240,000 unique TCR beta nucleotide sequences were sequenced per donor, around 20% of them non-productive. Broader findings and caveats from the paper: Because the 87-base-pair reads could not distinguish some IMGT-functional V segments, including TRBV6-2 and TRBV6-3, those segments were excluded. Specific HLA alleles were associated with roughly 16,000 TCR beta sequences at a false discovery rate of 0.05 in a later analysis. A few of the identified cytomegalovirus-associated TCR beta chains were confirmed in vitro to be specific for cytomegalovirus antigens. The classifier was reported to diagnose cytomegalovirus status with high specificity and sensitivity in both the original and validation cohorts. Most TCR sequences were seen in very few donors, while some public TCRs were found in many individuals. An association between a missense DCLRE1C variant and V-gene and J-gene trimming of TCR beta chains was found in a later genetic analysis and replicated in an independent cohort. In a later analysis, HLA-associated TCR beta chains showed more clonal expansion and lower generation probabilities than non-associated chains that were equally common. Linkage disequilibrium might explain the correlated functional status among segregating V segments, but an unknown experimental factor could not be ruled out. Because HLA typing was unavailable for some donors at each locus, only the typed subset was used in association tests. Compared with the approximately 600-donor mean, donors in an Asian-associated ancestry cluster had fewer N-insertions in productive TCRs, according to a later genetic analysis. The study listed approximately 150 TCR beta chains as associated with cytomegalovirus. The sequencing pipeline was judged likely to have produced a cluster of highly shared sequence variants as a technical artifact. When HLA alleles, especially DR and DQ, strongly co-occurred, attributing TCR associations to individual alleles was difficult. The cohort was sequenced for TCR beta chains only, and without alpha or paired-chain data the features that could be detected were limited. The only immune exposure information available for the cohort was CMV serostatus. The earlier analysis of 587 of the donors excluded roughly 17 rarely observed V segments, including chromosome 9 orphons, because counts were too low. A later analysis reported that several top co-occurrence clusters appeared linked to parvovirus B19, influenza, CMV and Epstein-Barr virus. In a later analysis, most CMV-associated TCR beta chains were found to appear HLA-restricted, with HLA associations seemingly driven largely by CMV exposure. A later analysis found that TCR association rates varied across HLA loci, with DRB1 alleles showing the most associated TCRs and HLA-C alleles the fewest. A further reported finding was that TCR beta sequences accurately predicted the HLA-A and HLA-B alleles for most subjects in the first cohort. The authors suggested that the approach could potentially be generalized to other disease states and immunological phenotypes. Broadly in line with IMGT annotations, most TCR beta V segments showed up in productive rearrangements about 87% or about 30% of the time in an earlier analysis of 450 to 600 of the donors. The presence/absence analyses assumed that sequencing depth was roughly uniform across donors, and that assumption may not be true.

The cohort was made up of 500 to 850 healthy bone marrow donors. At the time of sampling, all cohort members were nominally healthy, though unrecorded immune exposures were likely present. The donor was CMV seropositive and belonged to the group of a few hundred seropositive cohort members. A peripheral blood sample was collected from each donor, and TCR beta sequencing was performed on peripheral blood mononuclear cells. The Qiagen DNeasy Blood Extraction Kit was used to extract genomic DNA from the blood cell samples. The library was produced with the immunoSEQ multiplex PCR assay. The multiplex PCR relied on a mix of 60 forward primers for TCR Vbeta segments and 13 reverse primers for TCR Jbeta segments. A multiplex PCR assay on genomic DNA amplified the CDR3 region of rearranged TCR beta genes. The amplified TCR beta libraries were sequenced on the Illumina HiSeq System as 87-base-pair reads. The original methods were these. A later analysis counted 75 million to 100 million unique TCR beta chains across the 550 to 750 repertoires, and around 12 million of these chains were shared by at least two donors. Raw reads were error-corrected and collapsed into unique sequences with a nearest-neighbor algorithm that merged closely related sequences to remove PCR and sequencing errors. CDR3 sequences were aligned to IMGT reference sequences to assign V, D and J gene segments. For a sequence to be retained, at least a six-nucleotide match to both a V gene segment and a J gene segment was required. Rearrangements were classified as productive when the CDR3 lacked stop codons and remained in frame with V and J, and all other rearrangements were classified as non-productive. CDR3 was defined according to IMGT convention as the region running from the second conserved V-encoded cysteine to the conserved J-encoded phenylalanine. The earlier analysis of about 590 of the donors excluded sequences that lacked an unambiguous match to a single V gene segment. In an earlier analysis of roughly 600 of the donors, a V segment was called functional when productive rearrangements were above 56.7%, and segregating when the standard deviation between donors exceeded 5%. A statistical classification framework was built for diagnosing cytomegalovirus status from the catalog of TCR beta chain sequences. In a later analysis, V and J genes were assigned by comparing TCR nucleotide sequences against IMGT/GENE-DB human TR gene sequences. In a later analysis, CDR3 sequences and most-parsimonious VDJ recombination scenarios were assigned using the TCRdist pipeline. In a later analysis, each TCR beta chain was defined by its CDR3 amino acid sequence together with its V-gene family, and reads without a unique V-gene family were excluded. In a later analysis, around 650 highly shared, low-generation-probability nucleotide sequences were removed to address suspected cross-contamination and a sequencing artifact. In a later analysis, a clonal expansion index was calculated for each public chain from normalized within-repertoire ranks of inferred template counts. Generation probabilities in a later analysis came from a VDJ recombination model fitted to out-of-frame rearrangements, and those results were checked against IGoR. A later analysis scored TCR-TCR, TCR-HLA and TCR-CMV co-occurrence with hypergeometric tests, applying a repertoire-size bias correction to TCR pairs. To estimate false discovery rates, a later analysis permuted the HLA or CMV assignments 20 times. A later analysis grouped co-occurring TCRs with DBSCAN, adding TCRdist sequence similarity when clustering within HLA-allele-positive subsets. Co-occurrence clustering excluded repertoires with fewer than 30,000 or more than 120,000 public chains, plus five with anomalous nucleotide sharing. This is the immuneACCESS table as TCRdb keeps it, with only in-frame sequences that have V and J called. A part of the clones is gone; compared with another copy, unresolved V genes explain less than half, and the rest is unexplained. V, J and clone size are those of that table, while D and trimming were read from the DNA. The sample table on file contains about 52,000 clones. Of the sample, about 12% falls within the top ten clones.

The CDR3 holds 13 amino acids from the cysteine to the phenylalanine. The kept DNA is CDR3 alone, 39 bases in frame from the first base. For CDR1 and CDR2, the germline V gene lists SGHRS and YFSETQ. V loses 0 bases, J loses 3 bases, and the germline ends lie 6 bases apart. The sequence is built from TRBV5-1 and TRBJ2-5; a confident D gene designation cannot be given. The specimen was PBMCs. The sequence derives from an older woman in good health and CMV-seropositive. The CDR3 loop reads CASSLAQKETQYF. The sequence in DNA is TGCGCCAGCAGCTTGGCACAGAAAGAGACCCAGTACTTC.